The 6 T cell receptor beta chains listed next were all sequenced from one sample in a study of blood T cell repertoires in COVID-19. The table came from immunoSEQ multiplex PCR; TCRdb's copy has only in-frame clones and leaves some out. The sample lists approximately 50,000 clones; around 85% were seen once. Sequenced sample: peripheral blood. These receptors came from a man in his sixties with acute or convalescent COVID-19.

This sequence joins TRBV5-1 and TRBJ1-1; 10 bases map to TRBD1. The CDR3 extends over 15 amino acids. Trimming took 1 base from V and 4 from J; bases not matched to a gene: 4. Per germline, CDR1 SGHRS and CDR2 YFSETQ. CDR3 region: CASSLPDRGLTEAFF. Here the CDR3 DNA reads TGCGCCAGCAGCTTGCCCGACAGGGGGCTCACTGAAGCTTTCTTT.

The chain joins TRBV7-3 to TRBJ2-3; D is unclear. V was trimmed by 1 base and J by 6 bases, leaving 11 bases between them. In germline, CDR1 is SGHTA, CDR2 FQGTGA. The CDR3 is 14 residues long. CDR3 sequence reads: CASSLSGQMDTQYF. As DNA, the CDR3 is TGTGCCAGCAGCTTAAGTGGGCAGATGGATACGCAGTATTTT.

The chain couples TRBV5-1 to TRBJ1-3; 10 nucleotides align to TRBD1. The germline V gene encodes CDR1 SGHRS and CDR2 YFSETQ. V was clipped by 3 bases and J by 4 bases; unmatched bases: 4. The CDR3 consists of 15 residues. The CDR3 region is CASSSDRGPGNTIYF. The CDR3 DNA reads TGCGCCAGCAGCTCCGACAGGGGGCCAGGAAACACCATATATTTT. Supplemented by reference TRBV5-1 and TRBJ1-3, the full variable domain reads KAGVTQTPRYLIKTRGQQVTLSCSPISGHRSVSWYQQTPGQGLQFLFEYFSETQRNKGNFPGRFSGRQFSNSRSEMNVSTLELGDSALYLCASSSDRGPGNTIYFGEGSWLTVV.

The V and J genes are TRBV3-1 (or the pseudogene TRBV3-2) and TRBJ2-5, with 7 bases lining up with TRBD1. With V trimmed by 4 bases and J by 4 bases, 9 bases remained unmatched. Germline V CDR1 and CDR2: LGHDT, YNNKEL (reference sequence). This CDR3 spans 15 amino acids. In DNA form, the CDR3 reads TGTGCCAGCAGCCCCATGTGGGACAGAGTAGAGACCCAGTACTTC. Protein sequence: CASSPMWDRVETQYF.

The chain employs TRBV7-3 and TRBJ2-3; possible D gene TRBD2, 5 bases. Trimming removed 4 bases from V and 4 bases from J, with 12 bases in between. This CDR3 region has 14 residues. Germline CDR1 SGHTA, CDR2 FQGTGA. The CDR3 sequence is CASSYGPGADTQYF. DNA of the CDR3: TGTGCCAGCAGCTATGGACCCGGGGCAGATACGCAGTATTTT. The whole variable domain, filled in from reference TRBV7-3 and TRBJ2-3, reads GAGVSQTPSNKVTEKGKYVELRCDPISGHTALYWYRQSLGQGPEFLIYFQGTGAADDSGLPNDRFFAVRPEGSVSTLKIQRTERGDSAVYLCASSYGPGADTQYFGPGTRLTVL.

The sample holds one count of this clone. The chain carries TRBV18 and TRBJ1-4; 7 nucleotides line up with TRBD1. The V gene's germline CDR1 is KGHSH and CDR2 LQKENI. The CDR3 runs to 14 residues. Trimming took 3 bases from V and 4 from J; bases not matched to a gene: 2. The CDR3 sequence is CASSPGQLNEKLFF. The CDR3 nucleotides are TGTGCCAGCTCACCGGGACAGCTTAATGAAAAACTGTTTTTT.